The T cell receptor beta chain described here comes from a study of metastatic and nonmetastatic thyroid tumors. Study as a whole: Blood and tumor or nodule tissue repertoires from malignant and benign thyroid patients were compared.

In the study's own analysis: Clinicopathological groups of papillary thyroid cancer showed CDR3 differences that were used to build a distant-metastasis classifier. TCRdb redid the clone calls on the PCR reads using MiXCR. TCRdb assigned the V and J calls; the authors' analysis was not used. The data contain approximately 41,000 clones, less than 25% of them singletons. Until they underwent thyroid surgery, no patient had received any treatment. Study-level results: A significant increase in TCR beta diversity was reportedly seen in malignant thyroid tumors relative to benign nodules, in blood and tumor.

This clone was seen ten or more times. As yet, its antigen is unknown. The sample comprised tumor tissue. This clonotype was obtained from a female donor with papillary thyroid cancer or a benign thyroid nodule (not recorded which). Some clones in this sample may be carry-over from other donors' samples.

CDR3 sequence (DNA): TGCAGCGTTGCCCGGGACCGGGGGGGTTGGGAGACCCAGTACTTC. Translating it yields CSVARDRGGWETQYF. This sequence joins TRBV29-1 and TRBJ2-5, with 8 bases matching TRBD2. Germline assignment: CDR1 SQVTM and CDR2 ANQGSEA. The CDR3 loop spans 15 amino acids. J was trimmed by 5 bases and V by 4 bases; bases with no gene match: 12.